The 11 T cell receptor beta chains below all came from one sample that was sequenced in a study of blood T cell repertoires in COVID-19. The repertoire was sequenced with immunoSEQ multiplex PCR; TCRdb's copy has only in-frame clones and lacks some. The data contain some 85,000 clones, 80% of them singletons. Sequenced sample: peripheral blood. Source of these receptors: a woman older than 75 with acute or convalescent COVID-19.

J is TRBJ1-2 and V is TRBV6-5; a weak D match, TRBD1 (6 bases). The CDR3 is made up of 14 amino acids. The germline V and J ends were trimmed by 3 bases and 4 bases, with 12 bases remaining between them. From germline, CDR1 is MNHEY and CDR2 SVGAGI. The DNA of the CDR3 is TGTGCCAGCAGTTATAGGACAGCCAGCTATGGCTACACCTTC. This translates into CASSYRTASYGYTF.

The chain carries TRBV23-1 and TRBJ1-2; TRBD1 matches 12 bases. TRBV23-1 counts as an open reading frame of uncertain function. This CDR3 has 17 residues. J gave up 2 bases and V 11 bases, and 15 bases lay outside the gene matches. The CDR3 DNA reads as TGCGCCCCCCTTGACCGGGACAGGGGGCGTTCCAACTATGGCTACACCTTC. Its translation: CAPLDRDRGRSNYGYTF.

The V call is TRBV5-4, the J call TRBJ2-1, with D possibly matching TRBD2 (7 bases). Germline assignment: CDR1 SGHNT and CDR2 YYREEE (reference sequence). The V gene lost 0 bases and the J gene lost 4 bases, with 14 bases spanning the gap. CDR3 size: 16 residues. The chain's CDR3 is CASSLGGASGYNEQFF. The CDR3 region has the DNA TGTGCCAGCAGCTTGGGGGGGGCTAGCGGATACAATGAGCAGTTCTTC.

The chain joins TRBV2 to TRBJ2-1; 7 nucleotides align to TRBD2. CDR3 length: 14 amino acids. Germline CDR1 and CDR2: SNHLY and FYNNEI. Trimming at V came to 7 bases and at J to 8 bases, leaving 11 bases not matched to a gene. For the CDR3, the DNA is TGTGCCAGCACCTCGACGGGAGGCATATATGAGCAGTTCTTC. Protein: CASTSTGGIYEQFF.

The J gene is TRBJ1-6, the V gene TRBV4-2; unclear D gene. The CDR3 totals 16 residues. Between the trimmed V and J ends, which lost 1 base and 0 bases, there was a span of 7 bases. The germline V gene has CDR1 LGHNA and CDR2 YNFKEQ. The CDR3 reads CASSQAVSSYNSPLHF. The CDR3, as DNA: TGTGCCAGCAGCCAAGCAGTAAGCTCCTATAATTCACCCCTCCACTTT.

The V gene is TRBV18, the J gene TRBJ1-3; D is unclear. This CDR3 is built from 13 residues. Germline V CDR1 and CDR2: KGHSH, LQKENI. V was trimmed by 4 bases and J by 3 bases, leaving 7 bases between them. CDR3 coding DNA: TGTGCCAGCTCACGGGAGGTTGGAAACACCATATATTTT. Translating gives CASSREVGNTIYF.

This sequence joins TRBV5-1 and TRBJ1-3; D not resolved. This CDR3 is 16 amino acids long. CDR1 is SGHRS, CDR2 YFSETQ, per germline. V lost 7 bases and J 0 bases, leaving 17 bases between the germline ends. The CDR3 sequence: CASRLDGSSSGNTIYF. The CDR3 DNA reads TGCGCCAGCCGGTTGGATGGGTCTAGCTCTGGAAACACCATATATTTT.

The CDR3 loop is CASSVSGSSKVHF. For the CDR3, the DNA is TGTGCCAGCAGTGTCTCCGGGTCCTCTAAAGTGCATTTT. V usage is TRBV2 and J usage is TRBJ1-5; D remains ambiguous. The V end was cut by 4 bases, the J end by 15 bases, with 19 bases between. The CDR3 is made up of 13 amino acids. The germline V gene encodes CDR1 SNHLY and CDR2 FYNNEI. The entire variable domain, with the rest obtained from reference TRBV2 and TRBJ1-5, is as follows: EPEVTQTPSHQVTQMGQEVILRCVPISNHLYFYWYRQILGQKVEFLVSFYNNEISEKSEIFDDQFSVERPDGSNFTLKIRSTKLEDSAMYFCASSVSGSSKVHFGDGTRLSIL.

This chain links TRBV2 with TRBJ2-7; 10 bases match TRBD1. V shed 8 bases, J shed 6 bases, and the junction held 10 bases outside the gene matches. This CDR3 region has 14 residues. Germline V gene lookup returns CDR1 SNHLY and CDR2 FYNNEI. The CDR3 loop reads CASLAGTGAGEQYF. Written as DNA, the CDR3 is TGTGCCAGCTTGGCCGGGACAGGGGCAGGCGAGCAGTACTTC.

V gene TRBV7-3 combines with J gene TRBJ1-1; 9 nucleotides agree with TRBD1. V dropped 0 bases and J dropped 2; count of bases not matched to a gene: 4. This CDR3 is 16 amino acids long. Germline CDR1 SGHTA, CDR2 FQGTGA. The CDR3 DNA follows: TGTGCCAGCAGCTTAACCGCACAGGGGGCCAACACTGAAGCTTTCTTT. Translation gives CASSLTAQGANTEAFF.

The chain combines TRBV7-2 with TRBJ2-3; D is perhaps TRBD2 (6 bases). Trimming stripped 5 bases from V and 3 bases from J, with 15 bases between. Germline V gene data show CDR1 as SGHTA and CDR2 as FQGNSA. CDR3 length: 15 amino acids. CDR3 in DNA: TGTGCCAGCAGCCGTGTTTCTGCGGGGACAGATACGCAGTATTTT. This sequence encodes CASSRVSAGTDTQYF.